A single sample gave rise to the 8 T cell receptor beta chains below, sequenced in a study of control samples from healthy donors and cancer patients. TCRdb's copy holds only in-frame clones and misses some; the assay was immunoSEQ multiplex PCR. This sample has fewer than 100,000 clones, with roughly 88% found just once. What was sequenced was blood. The receptor source for this set is a woman in her fifties or sixties in good health.

The gene calls are TRBV5-1 and TRBJ2-3, with 8 bases aligning to TRBD1. Trimming took 2 bases from V and 4 from J; bases not matched to a gene: 9. The CDR3 is made up of 16 amino acids. Per the germline V gene, CDR1 is SGHRS and CDR2 is YFSETQ. CDR3 region: CASSFAQGASPDTQYF. CDR3 in DNA: TGCGCCAGCAGCTTTGCGCAGGGGGCTTCCCCAGATACGCAGTATTTT.

J is TRBJ2-3 and V is TRBV27; 13 bases map to TRBD2. Germline trimming cut 6 bases from V and 3 bases from J; bases unmatched to any gene: 6. Germline V gene data show CDR1 as MNHEY and CDR2 as SMNVEV (reference sequence). This CDR3 has 16 residues. This CDR3 reads CASRLAGGRLTDTQYF. CDR3 DNA sequence: TGTGCCAGCAGACTAGCGGGGGGGCGTCTGACAGATACGCAGTATTTT.

CDR3 residues: CASEQGSSGNTIYF. CDR3 nucleotides: TGTGCCAGCGAACAGGGATCGTCTGGAAACACCATATATTTT. The chain uses TRBV6-5 and TRBJ1-3, with D perhaps TRBD1 (6 bases). The germline CDR1 and CDR2 sequences are MNHEY and SVGAGI. The length of the CDR3 is 14 residues. The V gene lost 8 bases and the J gene lost 1 base, with 12 bases spanning the gap.

The CDR3 protein is CASSQDYGTGPIYGYTF. For the CDR3, the DNA is TGCGCCAGCAGCCAAGATTACGGGACGGGACCGATCTATGGCTACACCTTC. The chain recombines TRBV4-1 with TRBJ1-2; tentative D call: TRBD1 (5 bases). This CDR3 has 17 residues. Trimming removed 0 bases at V and 4 bases at J, with 18 bases between. Germline CDR1 MGHRA, CDR2 YSYEKL.

With regard to this clone: At the DNA level, this CDR3 is encoded by other sequences in the same sample as well. The V gene is TRBV5-1, the J gene TRBJ1-1; maybe TRBD1 (5 bases). The V and J ends lost 1 base and 6 bases respectively, with 7 bases between them. The CDR3 extends over 12 amino acids. From germline, CDR1 is SGHRS and CDR2 YFSETQ. CDR3 amino acids: CASSLIGAEAFF. The CDR3 DNA reads as TGCGCCAGCAGCTTGATAGGGGCTGAAGCTTTCTTT.

The J gene is TRBJ1-2, the V gene TRBV2; D ambiguous. V was cut by 4 bases and J by 5 bases, with 5 bases left in between. The germline gives CDR1 SNHLY, CDR2 FYNNEI. The CDR3 length is 11 residues. CDR3 loop: CASSGGYGYTF. As DNA, the CDR3 is TGTGCCAGCAGTGGGGGATATGGCTACACCTTC. Using reference TRBV2 and TRBJ1-2 for the parts outside the CDR3, the full variable domain is EPEVTQTPSHQVTQMGQEVILRCVPISNHLYFYWYRQILGQKVEFLVSFYNNEISEKSEIFDDQFSVERPDGSNFTLKIRSTKLEDSAMYFCASSGGYGYTFGSGTRLTVV.

This chain connects TRBV3-1 (or the pseudogene TRBV3-2) to TRBJ1-5; 7 bases map to TRBD1. With 2 bases clipped from V and 0 bases from J, the junction kept 7 bases outside the gene matches. The CDR3 totals 17 residues. Germline assignment: CDR1 LGHDT and CDR2 YNNKEL (reference sequence). CDR3 bases: TGTGCCAGCAGCCAATACGGACAGGTCGATAGCAATCAGCCCCAGCATTTT. Translated, it gives CASSQYGQVDSNQPQHF.

The chain employs TRBV6-5 and TRBJ1-2; 7 bases are a match to TRBD1. The V gene's germline CDR1 is MNHEY and CDR2 SVGAGI. V shed 7 bases and J 4 bases; nucleotides not matched to a gene: 3. The CDR3 totals 12 residues. The CDR3: CASIQGFYGYTF. The DNA of the CDR3 is TGTGCCAGCATACAGGGGTTCTATGGCTACACCTTC.